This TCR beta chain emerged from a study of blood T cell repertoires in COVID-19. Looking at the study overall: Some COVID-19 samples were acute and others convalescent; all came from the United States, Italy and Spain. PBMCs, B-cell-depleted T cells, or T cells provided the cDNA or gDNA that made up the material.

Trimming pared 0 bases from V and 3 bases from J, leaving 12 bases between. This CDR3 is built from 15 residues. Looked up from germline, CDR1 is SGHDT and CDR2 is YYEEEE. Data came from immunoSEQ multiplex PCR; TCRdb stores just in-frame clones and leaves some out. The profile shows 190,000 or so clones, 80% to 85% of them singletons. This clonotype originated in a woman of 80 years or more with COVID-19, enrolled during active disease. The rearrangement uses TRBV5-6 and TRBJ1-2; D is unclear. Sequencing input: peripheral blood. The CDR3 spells CASSLEEGWDYGYTF. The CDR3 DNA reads TGTGCCAGCAGCTTGGAGGAGGGCTGGGACTATGGCTACACCTTC.